This T cell receptor (beta chain) was identified in a study of T-cell memory formation after mild COVID-19. Germline-derived CDR1 and CDR2 are LGHNA and YSLEER. Between the trimmed V and J ends, which lost 3 bases and 1 base, there was a span of 7 bases. The CDR3 sequence is 13 residues long. In TCRdb, the 5' RACE reads were re-called with MiXCR into one record per CDR3 protein. The data hold about 290,000 distinct CDR3 sequences, with approximately 15% observed a single time. The sequence was obtained from a man between 18 and 35 years old who had mild COVID-19 (a few samples of this study predate the infection). Cell type and time point are not known. The chain has TRBV4-3 and TRBJ2-7; D unclear. Sequenced: PBMCs or a T cell subset sorted from them (not recorded which). CDR3 DNA sequence: TGCGCCAGCAGCCAGGCCCGTTCCTACGAGCAGTACTTC. This gives the protein CASSQARSYEQYF.